One sample yielded the 22 T cell receptor beta chains listed below, sequenced in a study of CD8 T cells in Susac syndrome. A quantity of about 0.5 to 1 ug RNA underwent reverse transcription using random hexamers. TCRdb re-analysed the immunoSEQ multiplex PCR reads in MiXCR, keeping a single row per CDR3 protein. The sample contains about 280,000 distinct CDR3 sequences, more than 75% of which appear only once. The sequenced sample consisted of CD8+ T cells from PBMCs. Receptors originate from a human donor with multiple sclerosis.

The chain carries TRBV4-1 and TRBJ1-1; the D is unclear. V lost 0 bases, J lost 2 bases, and 13 bases lay in between. Germline loops: CDR1 MGHRA, CDR2 YSYEKL. This CDR3 is 16 amino acids long. CDR3 sequence: CASSQDSQPLNTEAFF. For the CDR3, the DNA is TGCGCCAGCAGCCAAGATTCCCAACCCCTTAACACTGAAGCTTTCTTT.

This chain uses TRBV4-1 with TRBJ1-1; maybe TRBD1 (6 bases). CDR3 length: 13 amino acids. Trimming cost V 7 bases and J 1 base, with 10 bases left between them. The V gene's germline CDR1 is MGHRA and CDR2 YSYEKL. In DNA form, the CDR3 reads TGCGCCAGCACCTGGGACACGAACACTGAAGCTTTCTTT. Its protein product is CASTWDTNTEAFF.

The DNA for the CDR3 is TGTGCCAGCAGCTTGGGGAGTAGCAATGAGCAGTTCTTC. Its protein product is CASSLGSSNEQFF. The chain employs TRBV5-4 and TRBJ2-1; D not certain. The germline CDR1 and CDR2 sequences are SGHNT and YYREEE (reference sequence). The length of the CDR3 is 13 residues. Trimming shortened V by 0 bases and J by 6 bases, and 7 bases separated the two germline ends.

V gene TRBV9 combines with J gene TRBJ2-1, with 14 bases fitting TRBD2. V shed 2 bases and J 1 base; nucleotides not matched to a gene: 17. From germline, CDR1 is SGDLS and CDR2 YYNGEE. This CDR3 has 22 residues. The CDR3 spells CASSVGTGGLAGAMGSYNEQFF. CDR3 DNA sequence: TGTGCCAGCAGCGTCGGGACAGGGGGACTAGCGGGAGCGATGGGGTCCTACAATGAGCAGTTCTTC.

This clonotype was observed once. The chain links TRBV7-9 to TRBJ2-7; D might be TRBD1 (5 bases). V was cut by 4 bases and J by 1 base, with 8 bases left in between. Germline CDR1 and CDR2: SEHNR and FQNEAQ (reference sequence). The CDR3 consists of 13 residues. The CDR3 protein is CASSYRQSYEQYF. CDR3 coding DNA: TGTGCCAGCAGCTACCGACAGTCCTACGAGCAGTACTTC.

This chain links TRBV7-9 with TRBJ2-1, with 12 bases matching TRBD1. There are 19 residues in the CDR3. Germline V lookup: CDR1 SEHNR, CDR2 FQNEAQ (reference sequence). Trimming at V came to 1 base and at J to 4 bases, leaving 11 bases not matched to a gene. CDR3 coding DNA: TGTGCCAGCAGCTTAGGAATATCCGGGACAGGGGGCGAGTACAATGAGCAGTTCTTC. Its protein is CASSLGISGTGGEYNEQFF.

This sequence joins TRBV7-9 and TRBJ2-2; D call uncertain. Germline V gene lookup returns CDR1 SEHNR and CDR2 FQNEAQ (reference sequence). CDR3 length: 15 residues. Deletions cut 9 bases from V and 0 bases from J, with 14 bases between. The DNA of the CDR3 is TGTGCCAGTTTTGGGCCCCCTCCGAACACCGGGGAGCTGTTTTTT. Translation: CASFGPPPNTGELFF.

The V gene is TRBV10-3, the J gene TRBJ1-1; D perhaps matches TRBD1 (6 bases). The CDR3 has 15 residues. Trimming stripped 6 bases from V and 5 bases from J, with 19 bases between. The germline V gene encodes CDR1 ENHRY and CDR2 SYGVKD. This CDR3 reads CAISDNGQGRTEAFF. CDR3 in DNA: TGTGCCATCAGCGACAACGGCCAGGGGCGGACTGAAGCTTTCTTT.

The genes are TRBV7-8 and TRBJ1-2, with D uncertain. The CDR3 runs to 14 residues. Deletions cut 2 bases from V and 8 bases from J, with 15 bases between. The germline CDR1 and CDR2 sequences are SGHVS and FQNEAQ. The CDR3 nucleotides read TGTGCCAGCAGCTTAACTCTACGGAGTGGAGGCTACACCTTC. Encoded protein: CASSLTLRSGGYTF.

The J gene is TRBJ1-2, the V gene TRBV7-9; the D gene is possibly TRBD1 (5 bases). Germline loops: CDR1 SEHNR, CDR2 FQNEAQ (reference sequence). The CDR3 consists of 16 residues. Trimming pared 3 bases from V and 4 bases from J, leaving 18 bases between. For the CDR3, the DNA is TGTGCCAGCAGCTTGGGGACCCTCGGCCTACTCTATGGCTACACCTTC. Encoded protein: CASSLGTLGLLYGYTF.

The gene calls are TRBV3-1 and TRBJ2-1, with 8 bases aligning to TRBD1. Trimming at V came to 2 bases and at J to 2 bases, leaving 5 bases not matched to a gene. Germline V gene sequence: CDR1 LGHDT, CDR2 YNNKEL (reference sequence). CDR3 length equals 16 residues. The CDR3 here is CASSQSWTGPYNEQFF. As DNA, the CDR3 is TGTGCCAGCAGCCAAAGCTGGACAGGGCCCTACAATGAGCAGTTCTTC.

This clonotype was counted between two and nine times. The chain has TRBV10-3 and TRBJ2-7, with 11 positions matching TRBD2. Germline CDR1 and CDR2: ENHRY and SYGVKD. CDR3 size: 15 residues. V trimming: 6 bases; J trimming: 5 bases; junction bases outside the gene matches: 9. The CDR3 sequence: CAIRDTSGRPHEQYF. CDR3 in DNA: TGTGCCATCAGGGATACTAGCGGGAGACCTCACGAGCAGTACTTC.

V gene TRBV5-1 combines with J gene TRBJ2-4; TRBD2 aligns across 9 bases. Germline V gene lookup returns CDR1 SGHRS and CDR2 YFSETQ. The V and J ends lost 5 bases and 8 bases, in that order; junction bases with no gene match: 11. This CDR3 is 15 amino acids long. CDR3 DNA sequence: TGCGCCAGCAGAGAGTCAGCGGGAGGCCGGGACATTCAGTACTTC. Translation gives CASRESAGGRDIQYF. Full variable domain (missing parts from reference TRBV5-1 and TRBJ2-4): KAGVTQTPRYLIKTRGQQVTLSCSPISGHRSVSWYQQTPGQGLQFLFEYFSETQRNKGNFPGRFSGRQFSNSRSEMNVSTLELGDSALYLCASRESAGGRDIQYFGAGTRLSVL.

The J gene is TRBJ2-7, the V gene TRBV27, with D perhaps TRBD1 (5 bases). This CDR3 region has 14 residues. Germline assignment: CDR1 MNHEY and CDR2 SMNVEV (reference sequence). The ends were cut back, 3 bases at V and 7 bases at J, with 16 bases in the middle. The DNA for the CDR3 is TGTGCCAGCAGTTTGGTTGGCCCCAGGGTAGAGCAGTACTTC. Translated: CASSLVGPRVEQYF.

The chain uses TRBV5-6 and TRBJ2-2, with TRBD2 matching over 12 bases. Germline CDR1 is SGHDT and CDR2 is YYEEEE. The CDR3 runs to 16 residues. The trim removed 0 bases at V and 6 bases at J, leaving 3 bases unmatched. The CDR3 here is CASSLELAGGAGELFF. In DNA form, the CDR3 reads TGTGCCAGCAGCTTGGAGCTAGCGGGAGGGGCCGGGGAGCTGTTTTTT.

This clonotype appeared a single time. This chain connects TRBV27 to TRBJ2-3, with D possibly matching TRBD2 (6 bases). Looked up from germline, CDR1 is MNHEY and CDR2 is SMNVEV (reference sequence). This CDR3 region has 13 residues. V shed 6 bases and J shed 6 bases, with 13 bases lying between them. The CDR3 sequence: CASRGGKADTQYF. In DNA, the CDR3 is TGTGCCAGCAGGGGGGGAAAGGCGGATACGCAGTATTTT.

The chain links TRBV4-2 to TRBJ1-2; D is possibly TRBD1 (6 bases). Between the trimmed V and J ends, which lost 0 bases and 7 bases, there was a span of 15 bases. The CDR3 spans 15 residues. Germline lookup yields CDR1 LGHNA and CDR2 YNFKEQ. CDR3: CASSQERGALGGYTF. The CDR3 DNA is TGTGCCAGCAGCCAAGAAAGGGGGGCGTTAGGTGGCTACACCTTC.

This clonotype was seen more than once but under ten times. The chain couples TRBV6-1 to TRBJ2-1; either TRBD1 or TRBD2 may fit D (5 bases each). The CDR3 is 15 residues long. Germline values: CDR1 MNHNS, CDR2 SASEGT. Trimming took 6 bases from V and 0 from J, leaving 12 bases between them. CDR3 sequence: CASRPGPSSYNEQFF. The CDR3 DNA sequence: TGTGCCAGCAGGCCGGGACCGAGCTCCTACAATGAGCAGTTCTTC.

The rearrangement links TRBV30 to TRBJ1-5; 8 bases line up with TRBD1. Germline values: CDR1 GTSNPN, CDR2 SVGIG (reference sequence). The CDR3 has 13 residues. The V segment lost 3 bases and the J segment 8 bases; nucleotides outside the gene matches: 6. CDR3 sequence: CAWSLAQGEPQHF. CDR3 sequence (DNA): TGTGCCTGGAGCCTAGCACAGGGGGAGCCCCAGCATTTT.

The V call is TRBV7-9, the J call TRBJ2-7; the D gene is possibly TRBD1 (6 bases). The germline CDR1 and CDR2 sequences are SEHNR and FQNEAQ (reference sequence). The CDR3 runs to 13 residues. The ends were cut back, 3 bases at V and 3 bases at J, with 9 bases in the middle. The chain's CDR3 is CASSFRGFYEQYF. The CDR3 DNA is TGTGCCAGCAGCTTTAGGGGGTTCTACGAGCAGTACTTC.

The chain employs TRBV7-9 and TRBJ2-6, with D hard to call. V lost 5 bases and J 3 bases, leaving 11 bases between the germline ends. The CDR3 consists of 15 residues. Germline V gene data show CDR1 as SEHNR and CDR2 as FQNEAQ (reference sequence). The CDR3 protein is CASSARVLGANVLTF. CDR3 nucleotides: TGTGCCAGCAGCGCCAGAGTGCTTGGGGCCAACGTCCTGACTTTC.

This clonotype was detected only once. V is TRBV20-1 and J is TRBJ2-1, with D possibly being TRBD2 (6 bases). Between the trimmed V and J ends, which lost 0 bases and 4 bases, there was a span of 16 bases. The V gene's germline CDR1 is DFQATT and CDR2 SNEGSKA (reference sequence). CDR3 length equals 16 residues. CDR3 loop: CSARDVAASEYNEQFF. Written as DNA, the CDR3 is TGCAGTGCTAGAGATGTCGCGGCTAGCGAGTACAATGAGCAGTTCTTC.